The clone carrying this TCR beta chain was seen many times. This sample is drawn from a study of T cells in Graves' hyperthyroidism and ophthalmopathy. RNA transcripts gave rise to amplified TCR beta CDR3 regions. The primer set for the first-round RT-PCR of the TCR CDR3 was HTBI. A single record per CDR3 protein comes from TCRdb applying MiXCR to the multiplex PCR reads. Of some 760,000 distinct CDR3 sequences listed, about 14% were seen once; the top ten hold more than 8.5%. Per germline, CDR1 SGHTA and CDR2 FQGTGA. The V gene lost 1 base and the J gene lost 10 bases, with 11 bases spanning the gap. CDR3 size: 13 residues.

The chain couples TRBV7-3 to TRBJ2-1; a possible D gene is TRBD2 (6 bases). Sequenced: blood. The TCR comes from a woman between 18 and 30 years old with Graves' hyperthyroidism. The CDR3 reads CASSLRVADEQFF. CDR3 nucleotides: TGTGCCAGCAGCTTAAGGGTAGCGGACGAGCAGTTCTTC.